The T cell receptor (beta chain) described here comes from a study of OX40 agonist ivuxolimab in advanced cancers. Looking at the study overall: Dose-escalation cases comprised hepatocellular carcinoma, melanoma, renal cell or head and neck cancer.

General study points: Normalized T-cell clonal expansion was also low in a subset of nonresponders.

Data came from immunoSEQ multiplex PCR; TCRdb stores just in-frame clones and leaves some out. The table records 95,000 to 100,000 clones, roughly 87% of them present only once. Note on this clone: The antigen is unknown.

The V end lost 7 bases, the J end lost 5 bases, and 19 bases lay between the germline ends. The CDR3 spans 15 residues. Germline V gene data show CDR1 as MDHEN and CDR2 as SYDVKM. The specimen comprised CD4+ or CD8+ T cells sorted from blood, sampled in a trial of the OX40 agonist ivuxolimab. The rearrangement joins TRBV28 to TRBJ2-3, with D possibly being TRBD1 (5 bases). This receptor was identified in an adult with an advanced solid tumor such as melanoma, head and neck, liver or kidney cancer. Here the CDR3 DNA reads TGTGCCAGCACCTCCCCAGGGTTAATGGAAGATACGCAGTATTTT. Its protein is CASTSPGLMEDTQYF.